This is a list of T cell receptor beta chains from one sample in a study of cytomegalovirus exposure and HLA in healthy donors. Here immunoSEQ multiplex PCR was the method, and the copy in TCRdb shows in-frame clones only, minus some. Among approximately 140,000 clones listed, around three quarters were seen once. Sequenced input: PBMCs. Receptors were obtained from a man aged 40-49 years in good health and CMV-seronegative. Both conserved end residues are part of each CDR3. The order of the fields is D gene, V gene, J gene, CDR3 length, clone size, CDR3 DNA, CDR3 protein. The D gene is left open where the match is weak. Not all rows give a size; the values are once, few, many and, for expanded clones, a class.

TRBD1,TRBV28,TRBJ2-7,15,few,TGTGCCAGCAGTTTAAGAGGACAGGTCTCCTACGAGCAGTACTTC,CASSLRGQVSYEQYF
TRBD1,TRBV25-1,TRBJ2-7,13,NA,TGTGCCAGCGGGCCAGGGGGCTTATACGAGCAGTACTTC,CASGPGGLYEQYF
TRBD1,TRBV11-2,TRBJ2-5,15,NA,TGTGCCAGCAGCACGACAGGGTTTGGGGGAGAGACCCAGTACTTC,CASSTTGFGGETQYF
TRBD1,TRBV5-1,TRBJ1-1,15,NA,TGCGCCAGCAGCCGGGGGACAGACAAGAACACTGAAGCTTTCTTT,CASSRGTDKNTEAFF
NA,TRBV21-1,TRBJ2-7,16,NA,TGTGCCAGCAGCAGAAGGACTAGCGGGAGTTTTTACGAGCAGTACTTC,CASSRRTSGSFYEQYF
NA,TRBV21-1,TRBJ1-6,16,NA,TGTGCCAGCAGCAACCCGGCGGCCAGGGGGGCCTCACCCCTCCACTTT,CASSNPAARGASPLHF
NA,TRBV28,TRBJ1-5,16,NA,TGTGCCAGCAGTTTAGTTCCCCCAGGGCGCAATCAGCCCCAGCATTTT,CASSLVPPGRNQPQHF
NA,TRBV7-9,TRBJ1-1,14,NA,TGTTCCAGCAGCCTGACGGGGGGAAACACTGAAGCTTTCTTT,CSSSLTGGNTEAFF
NA,TRBV11-1,TRBJ2-1,11,NA,TGTGCCAGCAGTCTCCGGAATGAGCAGTTCTTC,CASSLRNEQFF
NA,TRBV11-1,TRBJ1-1,13,NA,TGTGCCAGCAGCTTAGTACAGGTCGCTGAAGCTTTCTTT,CASSLVQVAEAFF
NA,TRBV11-2,TRBJ2-7,14,NA,TGTGCCAGCAGCACCCGACAGGCAGGCTACGAGCAGTACTTC,CASSTRQAGYEQYF
TRBD2,TRBV28,TRBJ2-1,14,once,TGTGCCAGCAGTCCGGCGGGGGCCTACAATGAGCAGTTCTTC,CASSPAGAYNEQFF
TRBD1,TRBV28,TRBJ2-5,15,NA,TGTGCCAGCAGACTGGGACAGGGGGCCGGGGAGACCCAGTACTTC,CASRLGQGAGETQYF
NA,TRBV19,TRBJ2-7,15,NA,TGTGCCAGTAGTTTTGGGGCAGCAAACTCCTACGAGCAGTACTTC,CASSFGAANSYEQYF
TRBD2,TRBV2,TRBJ2-7,12,few,TGTGCCGGCCGGCTAGCGGACTACGAGCAGTACTTC,CAGRLADYEQYF
NA,TRBV19,TRBJ1-3,12,NA,TGTGCCAGTGGGACACTCGGAAACACCATATATTTT,CASGTLGNTIYF
NA,TRBV6-1,TRBJ1-4,18,NA,TGTGCCAGCAGTGAATTCTCAGGCCCCATCCCAACTAATGAAAAACTGTTTTTT,CASSEFSGPIPTNEKLFF
TRBD1,TRBV19,TRBJ2-2,15,NA,TGTGCCAGTAGGGGACAGGGGGGGAACACCGGGGAGCTGTTTTTT,CASRGQGGNTGELFF
TRBD1,TRBV7-2,TRBJ2-7,14,few,TGTGCCAGCAGCCAGGCCCCAGGGGGCGACGAGCAGTACTTC,CASSQAPGGDEQYF
NA,TRBV4-1,TRBJ2-7,16,NA,TGCGCCAGCAGCCACCTCTACGGTAGCCCTCTCTACGAGCAGTACTTC,CASSHLYGSPLYEQYF
NA,TRBV30,TRBJ1-3,12,NA,TGTGCCTGGAGTGCTGTGGGAAACACCATATATTTT,CAWSAVGNTIYF
NA,TRBV2,TRBJ2-3,13,NA,TGTGCCAGCAACTTAAAGATCACAGATACGCAGTATTTT,CASNLKITDTQYF
TRBD1,TRBV28,TRBJ1-4,15,NA,TGTGCCAGCACTGACCACAGGGGGCTCGGGGAAAAACTGTTTTTT,CASTDHRGLGEKLFF
TRBD1,TRBV6-5,TRBJ1-2,15,few,TGTGCCAGCAGTCAGATACAGGGGGCCAACTATGGCTACACCTTC,CASSQIQGANYGYTF
TRBD1,TRBV4-1,TRBJ1-2,15,NA,TGCGCCAGCAGCCCTGGGACAGGGGGAGGGTTTGGCTACACCTTC,CASSPGTGGGFGYTF
TRBD2,TRBV5-1,TRBJ2-3,14,few,TGCGCCAGCAGCTTGGGCGGGAGAACAGATACGCAGTATTTT,CASSLGGRTDTQYF
TRBD2,TRBV5-1,TRBJ2-5,15,NA,TGCGCCAGCAGCTTGGTTTGGGGGGGAGAAGAGACCCAGTACTTC,CASSLVWGGEETQYF
NA,TRBV6-1,TRBJ1-2,15,few,TGTGCCAGCAGTGAAGCTCAGGGTACCATCTATGGCTACACCTTC,CASSEAQGTIYGYTF
TRBD2,TRBV18,TRBJ2-1,16,NA,TGTGCCAGCTCACCACCCACTAGCGGGACCTACAATGAGCAGTTCTTC,CASSPPTSGTYNEQFF
TRBD1,TRBV2,TRBJ2-4,17,NA,TGTGCCAGCAGTGAGAGAGGGCAGGGGGCGGCCAAAAACAGTCAGTACTTC,CASSERGQGAAKNSQYF
NA,TRBV5-1,TRBJ2-7,13,NA,TGCGCCAGCAGCTTGGAGGAGTGGAGAGAGCAGTACTTC,CASSLEEWREQYF
TRBD1,TRBV6-5,TRBJ1-2,14,NA,TGTGCCAGCAGTCCGCCTGACAGGGGGTATGGCTACACCTTC,CASSPPDRGYGYTF
TRBD2,TRBV28,TRBJ2-2,16,NA,TGTGCCAGCAGTTCGCTAGCGGGAAGGCGGACCGGGGAGCTGTTTTTT,CASSSLAGRRTGELFF